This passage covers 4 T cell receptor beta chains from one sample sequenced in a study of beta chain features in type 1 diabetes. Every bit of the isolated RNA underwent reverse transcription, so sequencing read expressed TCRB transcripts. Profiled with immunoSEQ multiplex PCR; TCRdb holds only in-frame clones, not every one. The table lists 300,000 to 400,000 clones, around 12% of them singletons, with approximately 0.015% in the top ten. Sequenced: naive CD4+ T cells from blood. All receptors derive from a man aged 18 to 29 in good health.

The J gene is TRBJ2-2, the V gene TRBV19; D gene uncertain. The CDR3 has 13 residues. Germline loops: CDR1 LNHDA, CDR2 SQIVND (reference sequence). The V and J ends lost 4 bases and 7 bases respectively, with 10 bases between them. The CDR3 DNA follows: TGTGCCAGTAGTACCCCTTTAGTCGGGGAGCTGTTTTTT. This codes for CASSTPLVGELFF.

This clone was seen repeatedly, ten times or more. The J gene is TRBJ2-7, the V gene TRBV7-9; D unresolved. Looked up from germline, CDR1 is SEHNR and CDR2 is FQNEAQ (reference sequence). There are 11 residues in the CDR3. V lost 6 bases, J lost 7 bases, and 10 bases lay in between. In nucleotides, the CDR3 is TGTGCCAGCAGGTGGGCTGGAGAGCAGTACTTC. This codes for CASRWAGEQYF.

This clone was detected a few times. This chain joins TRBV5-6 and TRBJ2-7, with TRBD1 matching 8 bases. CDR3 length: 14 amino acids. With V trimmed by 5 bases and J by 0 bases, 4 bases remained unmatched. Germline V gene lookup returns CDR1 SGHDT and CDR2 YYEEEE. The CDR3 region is CASRGTGNSYEQYF. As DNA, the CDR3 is TGTGCCAGCAGGGGGACAGGAAACTCCTACGAGCAGTACTTC.

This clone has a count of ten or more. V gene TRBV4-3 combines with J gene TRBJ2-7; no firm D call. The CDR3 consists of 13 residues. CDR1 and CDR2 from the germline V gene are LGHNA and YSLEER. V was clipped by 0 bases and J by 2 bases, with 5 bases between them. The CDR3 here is CASSQDTAYEQYF. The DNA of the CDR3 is TGCGCCAGCAGCCAAGACACAGCCTACGAGCAGTACTTC.